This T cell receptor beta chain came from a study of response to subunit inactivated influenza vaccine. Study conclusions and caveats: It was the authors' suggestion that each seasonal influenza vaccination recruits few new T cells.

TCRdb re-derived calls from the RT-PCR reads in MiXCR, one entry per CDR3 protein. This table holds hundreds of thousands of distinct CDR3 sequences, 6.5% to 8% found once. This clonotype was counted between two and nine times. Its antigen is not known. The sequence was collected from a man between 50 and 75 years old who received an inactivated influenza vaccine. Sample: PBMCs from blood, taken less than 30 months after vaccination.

CDR3 nucleotide sequence: TGTGCCAGCAGCTTAGGGGTCGTGGAGCAGTACTTC. This codes for CASSLGVVEQYF. The chain links TRBV7-9 to TRBJ2-7; D is undetermined. CDR1 and CDR2 (germline): SEHNR, FQNEAQ (reference sequence). This CDR3 contains 12 residues. Trimming stripped 1 base from V and 7 bases from J, with 8 bases between.